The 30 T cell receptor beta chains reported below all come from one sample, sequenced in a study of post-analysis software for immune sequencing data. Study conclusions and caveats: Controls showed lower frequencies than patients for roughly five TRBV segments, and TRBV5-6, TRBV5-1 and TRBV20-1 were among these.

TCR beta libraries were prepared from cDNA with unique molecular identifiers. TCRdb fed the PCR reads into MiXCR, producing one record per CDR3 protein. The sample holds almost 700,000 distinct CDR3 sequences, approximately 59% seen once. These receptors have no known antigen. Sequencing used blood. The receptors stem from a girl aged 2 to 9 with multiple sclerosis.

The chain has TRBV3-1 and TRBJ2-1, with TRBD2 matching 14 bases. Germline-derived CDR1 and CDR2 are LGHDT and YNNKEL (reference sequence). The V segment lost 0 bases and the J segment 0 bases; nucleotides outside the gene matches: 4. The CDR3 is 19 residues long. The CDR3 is CASSQDRLAGGSSYNEQFF. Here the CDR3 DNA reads TGTGCCAGCAGCCAAGATCGACTAGCGGGAGGGAGCTCCTACAATGAGCAGTTCTTC.

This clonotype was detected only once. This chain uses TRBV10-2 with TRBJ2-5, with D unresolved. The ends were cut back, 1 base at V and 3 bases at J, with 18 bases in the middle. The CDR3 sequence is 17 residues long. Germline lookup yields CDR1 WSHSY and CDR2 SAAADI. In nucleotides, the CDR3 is TGCGCCAGCAGTGAGTACGTCACCTCCATACCCGAAGAGACCCAGTACTTC. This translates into CASSEYVTSIPEETQYF.

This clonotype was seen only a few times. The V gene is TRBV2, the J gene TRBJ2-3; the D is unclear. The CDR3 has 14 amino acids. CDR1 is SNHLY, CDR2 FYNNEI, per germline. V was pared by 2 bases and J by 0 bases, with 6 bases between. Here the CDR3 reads CASSETASTDTQYF. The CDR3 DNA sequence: TGTGCCAGCAGTGAAACGGCTAGCACAGATACGCAGTATTTT. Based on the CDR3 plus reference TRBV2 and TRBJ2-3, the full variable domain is EPEVTQTPSHQVTQMGQEVILRCVPISNHLYFYWYRQILGQKVEFLVSFYNNEISEKSEIFDDQFSVERPDGSNFTLKIRSTKLEDSAMYFCASSETASTDTQYFGPGTRLTVL.

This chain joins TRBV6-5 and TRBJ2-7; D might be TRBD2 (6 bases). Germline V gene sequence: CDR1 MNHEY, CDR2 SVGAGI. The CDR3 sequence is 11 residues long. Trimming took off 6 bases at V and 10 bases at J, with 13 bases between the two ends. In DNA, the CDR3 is TGTGCCAGCAGGCAGGGAGGAACCCAGTACTTC. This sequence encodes CASRQGGTQYF.

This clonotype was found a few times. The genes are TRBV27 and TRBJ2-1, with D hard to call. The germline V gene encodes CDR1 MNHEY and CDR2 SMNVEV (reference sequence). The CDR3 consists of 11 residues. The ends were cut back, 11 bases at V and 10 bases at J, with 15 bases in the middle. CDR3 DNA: TGTGCCGGCATTCGATTTAACGAGCAGTTCTTC. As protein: CAGIRFNEQFF.

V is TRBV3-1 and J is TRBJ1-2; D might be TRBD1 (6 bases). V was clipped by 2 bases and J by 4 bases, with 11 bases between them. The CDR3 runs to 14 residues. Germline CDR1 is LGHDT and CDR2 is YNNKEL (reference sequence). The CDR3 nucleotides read TGTGCCAGCAGCCAACCGACAGGCGGCTATGGCTACACCTTC. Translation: CASSQPTGGYGYTF.

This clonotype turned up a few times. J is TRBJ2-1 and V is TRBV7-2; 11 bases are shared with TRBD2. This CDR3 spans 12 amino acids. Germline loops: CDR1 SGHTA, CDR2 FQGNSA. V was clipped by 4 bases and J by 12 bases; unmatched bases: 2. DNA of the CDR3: TGTGCCAGCAGCTCGCTAGCGGGGGGGCAGTTCTTC. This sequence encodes CASSSLAGGQFF.

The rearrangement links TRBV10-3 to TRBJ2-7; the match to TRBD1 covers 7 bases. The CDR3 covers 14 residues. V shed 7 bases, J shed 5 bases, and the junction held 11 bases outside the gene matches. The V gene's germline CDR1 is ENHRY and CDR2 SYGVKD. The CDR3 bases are TGTGCCATCACCAGACAGGGTAGCGTCCACGAGCAGTACTTC. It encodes CAITRQGSVHEQYF.

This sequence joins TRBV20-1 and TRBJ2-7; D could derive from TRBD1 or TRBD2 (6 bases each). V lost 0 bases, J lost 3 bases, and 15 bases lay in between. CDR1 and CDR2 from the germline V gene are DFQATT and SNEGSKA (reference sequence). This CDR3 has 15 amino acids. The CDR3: CSARDPGEADYEQYF. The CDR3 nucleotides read TGCAGTGCTAGAGATCCAGGGGAGGCGGACTACGAGCAGTACTTC.

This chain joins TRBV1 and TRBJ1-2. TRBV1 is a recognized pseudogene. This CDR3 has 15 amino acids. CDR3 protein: CTSSQDDPAWYGYTF. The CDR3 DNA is TGCACCAGCAGCCAAGATGATCCGGCGTGGTATGGCTACACCTTC.

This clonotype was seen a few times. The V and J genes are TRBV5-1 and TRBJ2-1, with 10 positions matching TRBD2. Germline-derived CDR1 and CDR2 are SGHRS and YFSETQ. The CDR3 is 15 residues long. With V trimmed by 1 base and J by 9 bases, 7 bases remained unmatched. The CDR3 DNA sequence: TGCGCCAGCAGCTTGTTGCTAGCGGGGGCGGCTGAGCAGTTCTTC. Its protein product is CASSLLLAGAAEQFF.

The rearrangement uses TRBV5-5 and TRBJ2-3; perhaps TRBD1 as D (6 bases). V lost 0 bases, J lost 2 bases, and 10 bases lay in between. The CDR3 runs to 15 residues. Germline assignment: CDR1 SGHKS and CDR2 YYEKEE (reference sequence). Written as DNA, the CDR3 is TGTGCCAGCAGCTTGGAGGCAGGGGTCACAGATACGCAGTATTTT. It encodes CASSLEAGVTDTQYF.

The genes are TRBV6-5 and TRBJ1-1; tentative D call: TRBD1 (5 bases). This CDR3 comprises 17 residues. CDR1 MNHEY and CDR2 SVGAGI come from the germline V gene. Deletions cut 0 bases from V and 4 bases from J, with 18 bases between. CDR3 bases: TGTGCCAGCAGTTACTCTGGCAGGGCCCTTGTAATCACTGAAGCTTTCTTT. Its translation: CASSYSGRALVITEAFF.

Here the CDR3 DNA reads TGTGCCAGCAGCGCCCGGACCCGGGCGACTTATGAGCAGTACTTC. It specifies CASSARTRATYEQYF. The gene calls are TRBV11-2 and TRBJ2-5; D is ambiguous. The CDR3 runs 15 residues. The V end was cut by 5 bases, the J end by 11 bases, with 24 bases between. Germline V gene sequence: CDR1 SGHAT, CDR2 FQNNGV.

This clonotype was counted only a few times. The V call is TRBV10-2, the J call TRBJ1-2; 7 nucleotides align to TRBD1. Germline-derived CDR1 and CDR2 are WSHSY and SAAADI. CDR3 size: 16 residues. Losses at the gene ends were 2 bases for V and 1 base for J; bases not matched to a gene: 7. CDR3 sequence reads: CASSEPGTANNYGYTF. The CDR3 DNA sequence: TGCGCCAGCAGTGAGCCAGGGACAGCGAATAACTATGGCTACACCTTC.

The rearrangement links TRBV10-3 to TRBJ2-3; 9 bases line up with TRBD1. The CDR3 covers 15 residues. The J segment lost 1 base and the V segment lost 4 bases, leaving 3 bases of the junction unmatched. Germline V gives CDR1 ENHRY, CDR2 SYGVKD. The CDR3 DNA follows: TGTGCCATCAGTGTTAGGACAGGGGGCACAGATACGCAGTATTTT. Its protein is CAISVRTGGTDTQYF.

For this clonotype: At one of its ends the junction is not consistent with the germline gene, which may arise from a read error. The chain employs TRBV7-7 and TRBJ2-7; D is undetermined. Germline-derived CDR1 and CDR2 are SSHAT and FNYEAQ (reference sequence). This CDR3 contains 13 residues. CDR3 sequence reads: CASSLELFGEQYF. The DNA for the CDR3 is TGTGCTAGCAGCTTAGAACTATTCGGCGAGCAGTACTTC.

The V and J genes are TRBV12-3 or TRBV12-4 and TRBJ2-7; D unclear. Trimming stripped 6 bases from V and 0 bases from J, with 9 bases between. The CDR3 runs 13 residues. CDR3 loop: CASSPTYSYEQYV. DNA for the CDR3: TGTGCCAGCAGCCCAACCTACTCCTACGAGCAGTACGTC.

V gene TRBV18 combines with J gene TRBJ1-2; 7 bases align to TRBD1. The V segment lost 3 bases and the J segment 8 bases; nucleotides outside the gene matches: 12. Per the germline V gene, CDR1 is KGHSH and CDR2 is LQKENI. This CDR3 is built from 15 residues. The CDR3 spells CASSPTKTGMGGYTF. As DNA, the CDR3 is TGTGCCAGCTCACCTACAAAGACAGGGATGGGCGGCTACACCTTC. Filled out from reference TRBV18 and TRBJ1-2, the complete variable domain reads NAGVMQNPRHLVRRRGQEARLRCSPMKGHSHVYWYRQLPEEGLKFMVYLQKENIIDESGMPKERFSAEFPKEGPSILRIQQVVRGDSAAYFCASSPTKTGMGGYTFGSGTRLTVV.

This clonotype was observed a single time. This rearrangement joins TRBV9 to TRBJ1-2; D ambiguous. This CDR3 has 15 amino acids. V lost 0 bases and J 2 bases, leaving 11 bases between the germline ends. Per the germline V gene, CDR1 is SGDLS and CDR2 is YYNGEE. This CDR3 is CASSVAPAGNYGYTF. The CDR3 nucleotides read TGTGCCAGCAGCGTAGCTCCCGCGGGGAACTATGGCTACACCTTC. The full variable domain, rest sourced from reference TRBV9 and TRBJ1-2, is DSGVTQTPKHLITATGQRVTLRCSPRSGDLSVYWYQQSLDQGLQFLIQYYNGEERAKGNILERFSAQQFPDLHSELNLSSLELGDSALYFCASSVAPAGNYGYTFGSGTRLTVV.

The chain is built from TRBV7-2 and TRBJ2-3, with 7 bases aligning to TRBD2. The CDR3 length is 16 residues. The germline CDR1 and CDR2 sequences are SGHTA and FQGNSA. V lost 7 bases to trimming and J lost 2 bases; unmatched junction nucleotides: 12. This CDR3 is CASTLTSGGVTDTQYF. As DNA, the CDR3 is TGTGCCAGCACTCTAACCTCGGGGGGTGTCACAGATACGCAGTATTTT.

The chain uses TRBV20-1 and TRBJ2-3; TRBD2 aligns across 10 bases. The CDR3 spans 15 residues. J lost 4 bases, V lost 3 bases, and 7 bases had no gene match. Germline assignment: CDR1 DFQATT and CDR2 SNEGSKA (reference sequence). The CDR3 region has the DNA TGCAGTGCTAGTACTAGCGGGGTCCCGCCAGATACGCAGTATTTT. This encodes CSASTSGVPPDTQYF.

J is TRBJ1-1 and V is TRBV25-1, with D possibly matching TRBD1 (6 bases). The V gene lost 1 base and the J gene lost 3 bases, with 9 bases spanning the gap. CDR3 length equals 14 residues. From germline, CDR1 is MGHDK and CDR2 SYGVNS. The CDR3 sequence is CASSESAGDTEAFF. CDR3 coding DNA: TGTGCCAGCAGTGAATCAGCAGGGGACACTGAAGCTTTCTTT.

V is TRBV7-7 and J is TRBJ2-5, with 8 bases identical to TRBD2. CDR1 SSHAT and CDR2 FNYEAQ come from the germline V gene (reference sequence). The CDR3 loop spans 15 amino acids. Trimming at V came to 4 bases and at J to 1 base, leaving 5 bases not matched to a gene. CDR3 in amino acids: CASSSAGAIQETQYF. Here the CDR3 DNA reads TGTGCCAGCAGCTCAGCGGGGGCAATCCAAGAGACCCAGTACTTC. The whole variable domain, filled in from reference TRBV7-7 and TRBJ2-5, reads GAGVSQSPRYKVTKRGQDVTLRCDPISSHATLYWYQQALGQGPEFLTYFNYEAQPDKSGLPSDRFSAERPEGSISTLTIQRTEQRDSAMYRCASSSAGAIQETQYFGPGTRLLVL.

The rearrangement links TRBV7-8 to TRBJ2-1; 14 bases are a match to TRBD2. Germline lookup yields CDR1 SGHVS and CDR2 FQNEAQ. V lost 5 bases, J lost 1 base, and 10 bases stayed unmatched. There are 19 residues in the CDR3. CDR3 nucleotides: TGTGCCAGCAGCCCCAGACTAGCGGGAGGGCCTGAGTCCTACAATGAGCAGTTCTTC. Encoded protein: CASSPRLAGGPESYNEQFF.

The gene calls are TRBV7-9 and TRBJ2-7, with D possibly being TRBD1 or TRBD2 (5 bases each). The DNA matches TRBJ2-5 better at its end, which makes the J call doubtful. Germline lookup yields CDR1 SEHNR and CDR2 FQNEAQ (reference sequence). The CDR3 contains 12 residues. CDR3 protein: CASSRGEATQYF. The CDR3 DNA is TGTGCCAGCAGCCGAGGGGAAGCGACCCAGTACTTC.

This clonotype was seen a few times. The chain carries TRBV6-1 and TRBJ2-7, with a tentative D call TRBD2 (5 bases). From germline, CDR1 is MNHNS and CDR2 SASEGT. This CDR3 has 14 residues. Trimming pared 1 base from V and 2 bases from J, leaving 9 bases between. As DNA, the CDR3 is TGTGCCAGCAGTGAAGGAGGGCTAACCTACGAGCAGTACTTC. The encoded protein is CASSEGGLTYEQYF.

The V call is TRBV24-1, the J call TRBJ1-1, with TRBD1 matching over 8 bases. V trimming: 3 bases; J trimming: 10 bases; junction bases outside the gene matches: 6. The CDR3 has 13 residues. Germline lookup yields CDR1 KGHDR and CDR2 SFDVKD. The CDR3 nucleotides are TGTGCCACCAGTGATGGACAGGGAGGGGGAGCTTTCTTT. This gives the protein CATSDGQGGGAFF.

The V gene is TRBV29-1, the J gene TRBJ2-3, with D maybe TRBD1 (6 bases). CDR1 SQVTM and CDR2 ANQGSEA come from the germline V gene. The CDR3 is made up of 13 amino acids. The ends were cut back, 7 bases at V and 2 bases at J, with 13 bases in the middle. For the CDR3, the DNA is TGCAGCGCCGTGAACAGGGCCACAGATACGCAGTATTTT. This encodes CSAVNRATDTQYF.

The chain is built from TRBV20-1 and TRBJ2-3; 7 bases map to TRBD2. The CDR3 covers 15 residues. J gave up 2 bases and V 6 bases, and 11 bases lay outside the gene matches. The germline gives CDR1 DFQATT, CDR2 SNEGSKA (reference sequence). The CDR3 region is CSARTSTSLTDTQYF. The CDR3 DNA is TGCAGTGCCCGAACCTCGACTAGCCTCACAGATACGCAGTATTTT.